This entry describes one T cell receptor beta chain. This entry is derived from a study of blood T cell repertoires in COVID-19. The overall study: Sites in the United States, Italy and Spain provided acute and convalescent COVID-19 samples.

Assay used: immunoSEQ multiplex PCR; TCRdb lists only in-frame clones, some missing. In the table there are around 130,000 clones, over 75% of which are singletons. Sequenced: peripheral blood. The receptor was derived from a middle-aged man with active or convalescent COVID-19.

The CDR3 DNA sequence: TGTGCCAGCAGCCCAAGCGGGTCCTACACAGATACGCAGTATTTT. Translating it yields CASSPSGSYTDTQYF. The genes are TRBV3-1 (or the pseudogene TRBV3-2) and TRBJ2-3, with a possible D match to TRBD2 (6 bases). The CDR3 consists of 15 residues. CDR1 is LGHDT, CDR2 YNNKEL, per germline (reference sequence). The V end lost 4 bases, the J end lost 2 bases, and 13 bases lay between the germline ends.